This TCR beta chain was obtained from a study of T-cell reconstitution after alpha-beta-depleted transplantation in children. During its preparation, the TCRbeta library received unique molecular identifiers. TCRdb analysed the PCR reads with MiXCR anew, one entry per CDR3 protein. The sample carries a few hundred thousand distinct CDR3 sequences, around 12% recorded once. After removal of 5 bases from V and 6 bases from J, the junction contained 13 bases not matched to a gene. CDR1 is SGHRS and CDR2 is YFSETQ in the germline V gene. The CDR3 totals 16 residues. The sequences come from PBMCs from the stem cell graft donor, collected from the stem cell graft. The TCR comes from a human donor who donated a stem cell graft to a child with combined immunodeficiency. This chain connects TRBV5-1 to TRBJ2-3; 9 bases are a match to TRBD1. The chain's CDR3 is CASSRNRDRARDTQYF. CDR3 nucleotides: TGCGCCAGCAGTAGAAACCGGGACAGGGCTCGTGATACGCAGTATTTT.